The subject of this entry is one T cell receptor (beta chain). Healthy individuals of Caucasian origin from Russia, aged about 6 to 100, served as donors. Per-sample yields of isolated PBMCs were at least 6.5 million. The CDR3 consists of 17 residues. The J segment lost 2 bases and the V segment lost 2 bases, leaving 7 bases of the junction unmatched. The data originate from a study of blood T cells in healthy people across ages. Combining a sample-barcoded 5' primer with a J-beta primer mix, a second PCR ran for roughly 6 to 12 cycles. TCRdb called the 5' RACE reads again in MiXCR, with one record for every CDR3 protein. The profile covers fewer than 1 million distinct CDR3 sequences, with approximately 44% appearing a single time and roughly a fifth taken by the ten largest.

The genes are TRBV6-7 and TRBJ2-5, with TRBD2 matching 11 bases. TRBV6-7 counts as an open reading frame of uncertain function. Sequences were obtained from blood. This receptor was identified in a man aged 55 to 70 in good health. The CDR3 loop is CASSYVASGGKQETQYF. In nucleotides, the CDR3 is TGTGCCAGCAGTTACGTTGCTAGCGGGGGGAAACAAGAGACCCAGTACTTC.